The 24 T cell receptor beta chains below all came from one sample that was sequenced in a study of T-cell reconstitution after alpha-beta-depleted transplantation in children. The library targeted TCRbeta and was prepared with unique molecular identifiers. One entry per CDR3 protein, called by TCRdb with MiXCR from the PCR reads. The table records approximately 640,000 distinct CDR3 sequences, approximately 16% of them present only once. Sequenced here: PBMCs from the stem cell graft donor, sampled from the stem cell graft. The receptors derive from a human donor who donated a stem cell graft to a child with acute myeloid leukemia.

The sample holds many counts of this clonotype. The chain carries TRBV12-3 or TRBV12-4 and TRBJ1-5; D not resolved. This CDR3 spans 15 amino acids. The V and J ends lost 3 bases and 0 bases respectively, with 9 bases between them. The CDR3 region is CASSFGVYSNQPQHF. CDR3 coding DNA: TGTGCCAGCAGTTTTGGGGTTTATAGCAATCAGCCCCAGCATTTT.

Regarding this clonotype: This clone may be a read error of a much larger clone one base away. The J gene is TRBJ2-1, the V gene TRBV6-1; TRBD1 is a possible D gene (5 bases). V shed 6 bases and J shed 1 base, with 16 bases lying between them. Germline V CDR1 and CDR2: MNHNS, SASEGT. The CDR3 is made up of 16 amino acids. The CDR3 protein is CASRSYGHESYNEQFF. The CDR3 DNA reads TGTGCCAGCAGGAGTTATGGACACGAGTCCTACAATGAGCAGTTCTTC.

This clonotype was detected a few times. The genes are TRBV11-2 and TRBJ2-2, with a possible D match to TRBD1 (6 bases). The V end was cut by 1 base, the J end by 3 bases, with 15 bases between. The germline CDR1 and CDR2 sequences are SGHAT and FQNNGV. This CDR3 contains 17 residues. This CDR3 reads CASSLGTGKQDTGELFF. DNA for the CDR3: TGTGCCAGCAGCTTAGGCACAGGGAAGCAGGACACCGGGGAGCTGTTTTTT.

Ten or more counts support this clonotype. The chain employs TRBV20-1 and TRBJ2-1; 12 bases align to TRBD2. The CDR3 runs to 17 residues. With 4 bases clipped from V and 2 bases from J, the junction kept 9 bases outside the gene matches. Germline assignment: CDR1 DFQATT and CDR2 SNEGSKA (reference sequence). The CDR3 DNA follows: TGCAGTGCTATCACTAGCGGGGGGTCTCCAACCTACAATGAGCAGTTCTTC. Its protein product is CSAITSGGSPTYNEQFF.

This clonotype occurred a few times. The chain recombines TRBV5-1 with TRBJ2-6; TRBD1 matches at 7 bases. Germline lookup yields CDR1 SGHRS and CDR2 YFSETQ. The CDR3 is made up of 17 amino acids. After removal of 2 bases from V and 0 bases from J, the junction contained 5 bases not matched to a gene. CDR3 sequence (DNA): TGCGCCAGCAGCTTACAGGGGCGATACTCTGGGGCCAACGTCCTGACTTTC. Translated, it gives CASSLQGRYSGANVLTF.

CDR3 protein: CATSDSGLGKAFF. The CDR3 region has the DNA TGTGCCACCAGTGACTCGGGACTGGGAAAAGCTTTCTTT. The chain recombines TRBV24-1 with TRBJ1-1, with a possible D match to TRBD1 (5 bases). CDR3 length: 13 amino acids. Germline-derived CDR1 and CDR2 are KGHDR and SFDVKD. Trimming removed 4 bases at V and 9 bases at J, with 14 bases between.

The genes are TRBV10-3 and TRBJ2-1, with 9 bases matching TRBD2. The V gene's germline CDR1 is ENHRY and CDR2 SYGVKD. With V trimmed by 8 bases and J by 7 bases, 18 bases remained unmatched. The CDR3 length is 17 residues. CDR3 region: CAIGSGGYQAGQNEQFF. CDR3 coding DNA: TGTGCCATCGGCAGCGGGGGGTACCAAGCCGGCCAGAATGAGCAGTTCTTC.

This clonotype was detected many times. The chain links TRBV20-1 to TRBJ2-1; 8 bases agree with TRBD2. CDR1 DFQATT and CDR2 SNEGSKA come from the germline V gene (reference sequence). Trimming at V came to 1 base and at J to 1 base, leaving 12 bases not matched to a gene. CDR3 length: 18 residues. The CDR3 region is CSARVLVVGTRSYNEQFF. The CDR3 region has the DNA TGCAGTGCTAGAGTCCTAGTTGTAGGGACTAGGTCCTACAATGAGCAGTTCTTC.

This clonotype has more than one count but fewer than ten. The chain joins TRBV5-1 to TRBJ2-1; D remains ambiguous. V lost 0 bases and J 5 bases, leaving 6 bases between the germline ends. CDR3 length: 13 residues. Germline V gives CDR1 SGHRS, CDR2 YFSETQ. DNA for the CDR3: TGCGCCAGCAGCTTGGTCCCAGACAATGAGCAGTTCTTC. This gives the protein CASSLVPDNEQFF.

This clonotype has ten or more counts. The chain has TRBV15 and TRBJ1-1; 8 positions match TRBD1. The CDR3 runs 17 residues. Trimming cost V 1 base and J 1 base; bases outside gene matches: 8. Germline CDR1 is LNHNV and CDR2 is YYDKDF (reference sequence). CDR3 nucleotide sequence: TGTGCCACCAGCAGAGGATTGCTCGGGACAGGGAACACTGAAGCTTTCTTT. This gives the protein CATSRGLLGTGNTEAFF.

In its sample, this clonotype was seen a few times. The rearrangement links TRBV7-2 to TRBJ2-5; 9 bases are shared with TRBD2. V was clipped by 4 bases and J by 4 bases; unmatched bases: 7. The V gene's germline CDR1 is SGHTA and CDR2 FQGNSA. The CDR3 has 15 residues. In DNA, the CDR3 is TGTGCCAGCAGCTCGCCTAGCGGGGCCTCAGAGACCCAGTACTTC. Residues: CASSSPSGASETQYF.

This clonotype was detected ten times or more. The chain recombines TRBV6-1 with TRBJ1-6; D ambiguous. V gave up 2 bases and J gave up 6 bases, with 8 bases separating them. There are 14 residues in the CDR3. Germline loops: CDR1 MNHNS, CDR2 SASEGT. The CDR3 is CASSEWGGNSPLHF. In DNA form, the CDR3 reads TGTGCCAGCAGTGAATGGGGAGGTAATTCACCCCTCCACTTT.

This clonotype was detected only once. The rearrangement uses TRBV7-6 and TRBJ2-1, with D maybe TRBD1 (7 bases). Germline CDR1 reads SGHVS; CDR2 reads FNYEAQ. The CDR3 contains 15 residues. V lost 5 bases to trimming and J lost 3 bases, with 14 bases between them. Here the CDR3 reads CASSQGRTGYNEQFF. CDR3 sequence (DNA): TGTGCCAGCAGCCAAGGGAGGACAGGCTACAATGAGCAGTTCTTC.

Many counts were recorded for this clonotype. The chain employs TRBV15 and TRBJ1-5; 8 bases fit TRBD1. Germline lookup yields CDR1 LNHNV and CDR2 YYDKDF (reference sequence). CDR3 length: 17 residues. V was pared by 0 bases and J by 1 base, with 5 bases of the junction left unmatched. In DNA, the CDR3 is TGTGCCACCAGCAGAGAACGCGACAGGGGAAGCAATCAGCCCCAGCATTTT. This sequence encodes CATSRERDRGSNQPQHF.

This clonotype was detected ten times or more. V gene TRBV20-1 combines with J gene TRBJ1-2; possibly TRBD1 for D (5 bases). Germline V CDR1 and CDR2: DFQATT, SNEGSKA (reference sequence). Between the trimmed V and J ends, which lost 8 bases and 8 bases, there was a span of 15 bases. This CDR3 contains 11 residues. The CDR3 DNA reads TGCAGTAGTCGGGACGGAAGAGGCTACACCTTC. This gives the protein CSSRDGRGYTF.

This clonotype has a count of ten or more. CDR3 in amino acids: CSAIQGNEQFF. For the CDR3, the DNA is TGCAGCGCTATCCAGGGCAATGAGCAGTTCTTC. The chain has TRBV29-1 and TRBJ2-1, with a weak D call TRBD1 (5 bases). The CDR3 is 11 residues long. CDR1 and CDR2 from the germline V gene are SQVTM and ANQGSEA. The V end was cut by 7 bases, the J end by 6 bases, with 10 bases between.

This clonotype was counted only a few times. The gene calls are TRBV12-5 and TRBJ2-1, with 8 bases aligning to TRBD2. CDR3 length equals 15 residues. With 4 bases clipped from V and 4 bases from J, the junction kept 6 bases outside the gene matches. CDR1 and CDR2 from the germline V gene are LGHNT and FRNRAP. The CDR3 spells CASGSLRGGYNEQFF. Written as DNA, the CDR3 is TGTGCTAGTGGTTCCCTCCGGGGGGGATACAATGAGCAGTTCTTC.

On this clonotype itself: A much larger clone lies one base from this, so it may be a read error. This sequence joins TRBV29-1 and TRBJ2-3; 15 bases match TRBD2. Germline CDR1 is SQVTM and CDR2 is ANQGSEA. This CDR3 comprises 17 residues. CDR3 in amino acids: CSVDGTSGGPSTDRQYF. Written as DNA, the CDR3 is TGCAGCGTTGATGGGACTAGCGGGGGGCCAAGCACAGATAGGCAGTATTTT.

This clonotype was seen at least ten times. In DNA form, the CDR3 reads TGCAGCGTTGGTGGGCAGGGGATCGGTGAAGCTTTCTTT. It encodes CSVGGQGIGEAFF. The V call is TRBV29-1, the J call TRBJ1-1, with D possibly matching TRBD1 (6 bases). Trimming left V 4 bases short and J 7 bases short, with 16 bases between. Germline CDR1 is SQVTM and CDR2 is ANQGSEA. The length of the CDR3 is 13 residues.

This sequence joins TRBV7-9 and TRBJ1-1; D possibly corresponds to TRBD1 (5 bases). Trimming took off 1 base at V and 6 bases at J, with 9 bases between the two ends. Germline V lookup: CDR1 SEHNR, CDR2 FQNEAQ (reference sequence). The CDR3 covers 13 residues. The CDR3 nucleotides read TGTGCCAGCAGCTTAGAGGGGTGGGCTGAAGCTTTCTTT. Its translation: CASSLEGWAEAFF. Full variable domain (rest looked up from reference TRBV7-9 and TRBJ1-1): DTGVSQNPRHKITKRGQNVTFRCDPISEHNRLYWYRQTLGQGPEFLTYFQNEAQLEKSRLLSDRFSAERPKGSFSTLEIQRTEQGDSAMYLCASSLEGWAEAFFGQGTRLTVV.

Details on this clonotype: Possible read error: a much larger clone is one base away. The chain joins TRBV5-6 to TRBJ2-1; TRBD1 matches at 8 bases. Germline V gene data show CDR1 as SGHDT and CDR2 as YYEEEE. This CDR3 has 14 residues. V shed 8 bases and J 7 bases; nucleotides not matched to a gene: 11. The DNA for the CDR3 is TGTGCCAGAAGCAGACAGGGGACAGGTAATGAGCAGTTCTTC. Translating it yields CARSRQGTGNEQFF.

This clonotype was seen ten or more times. Here the CDR3 reads CSARRGGADTQYF. CDR3 coding DNA: TGCAGCGCGAGACGGGGGGGAGCAGATACGCAGTATTTT. The chain has TRBV29-1 and TRBJ2-3; TRBD2 aligns across 8 bases. The CDR3 loop spans 13 amino acids. Germline values: CDR1 SQVTM, CDR2 ANQGSEA. With V trimmed by 7 bases and J by 4 bases, 7 bases remained unmatched.

The CDR3 region has the DNA TGTGCCAGCAGTTTTGCCGGCAGCTACGAGCAGTACGTC. It is translated as CASSFAGSYEQYV. V is TRBV28 and J is TRBJ2-7, with no clear D. Deletions cut 3 bases from V and 3 bases from J, with 9 bases between. This CDR3 contains 13 residues. CDR1 and CDR2 from the germline V gene are MDHEN and SYDVKM.

The V and J genes are TRBV12-3 or TRBV12-4 and TRBJ2-5, with 9 bases aligning to TRBD1. V shed 4 bases and J 0 bases; nucleotides not matched to a gene: 0. There are 14 residues in the CDR3. The CDR3: CASSWDRDQETQYF. The CDR3 DNA sequence: TGTGCCAGCAGTTGGGACAGGGACCAAGAGACCCAGTACTTC.